This TCR beta chain was retrieved from a study of blood T cell repertoires in COVID-19. Study overall: The origin of the acute and convalescent COVID-19 samples was the United States, Italy and Spain. The analysed material was cDNA or gDNA that came from T cells, B-cell-depleted T cells, or PBMCs.

Per germline, CDR1 MNHEY and CDR2 SVGEGT. The CDR3 consists of 13 residues. The V end lost 5 bases, the J end lost 4 bases, and 6 bases lay between the germline ends. Original analysis: Researchers report that nucleated cell counts were estimated from reference gene primer amplification. Using immunoSEQ multiplex PCR, the repertoire was profiled, and TCRdb retains in-frame clones only, with some absent. The D gene and trimming were derived from the DNA, and the V and J assignments and clone size from that table. The repertoire holds 12,000 or so clones, with 75% to 90% as singletons. This clone has a handful of counts.

The TCR sequence derives from a human donor in a cohort sampled during active COVID-19. J is TRBJ1-6 and V is TRBV6-2 or TRBV6-3, with TRBD1 as a possible D gene (5 bases). Sequenced: peripheral blood. CDR3 amino acids: CASSPGYNSPLHF. Here the CDR3 DNA reads TGTGCCAGCAGTCCAGGGTATAATTCACCCCTCCACTTT.